This is a list of T cell receptor beta chains from one sample in a study of T cell changes during pregnancy in multiple sclerosis. Assay: immunoSEQ multiplex PCR; the TCRdb copy retains only in-frame clones and omits some. Of tens of thousands of clones listed, about 90% are singletons. Specimen: CD4+ T cells from peripheral blood mononuclear cells, collected after pregnancy. Every receptor here comes from a female donor in good health, enrolled as a control in a pregnancy study. The conserved cysteine and the conserved F or W are not part of the CDR3 here.

j_gene	len	v_gene	CDR3aa
TRBJ1-1	13	TRBV19	ASRGWAPLNTEAF
TRBJ1-1	11	TRBV6-4	ASSDQINTEAF
TRBJ1-5	13	TRBV18	ASSPPSGYNQPQH
TRBJ2-2	11	TRBV28	ACLRGNTGELF
TRBJ1-1	13	TRBV14	ASSQQTGGRAEAF
TRBJ2-5	14	TRBV9	ASSVGSSGGTETQY
TRBJ2-1	13	TRBV7-3	ASSFLAGGQNEQF
TRBJ1-6	14	TRBV19	ASSMIRGRGGSPLH
TRBJ1-5	18	TRBV4-1	ASSQGFAQGARVNNQPQH
TRBJ2-3	12	TRBV7-3	ASSLAGGWDTQY
TRBJ1-1	13	TRBV5-5	ASSLNAVRGTEAF
TRBJ1-3	13	TRBV9	ASSVGTGAGNTIY
TRBJ2-1	11	TRBV9	ASSPLGRDEQF